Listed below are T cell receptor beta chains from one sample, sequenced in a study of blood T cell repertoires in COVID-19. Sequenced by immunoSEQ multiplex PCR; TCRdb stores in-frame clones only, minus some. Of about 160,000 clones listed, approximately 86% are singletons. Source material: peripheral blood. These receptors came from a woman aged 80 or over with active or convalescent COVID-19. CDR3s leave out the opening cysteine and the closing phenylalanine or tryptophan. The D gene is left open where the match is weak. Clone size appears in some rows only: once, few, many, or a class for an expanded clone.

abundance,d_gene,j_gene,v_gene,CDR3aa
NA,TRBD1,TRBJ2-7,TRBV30,AWTKGQGANEQY
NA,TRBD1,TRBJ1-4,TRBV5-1,ASSLGDRGNEKLF
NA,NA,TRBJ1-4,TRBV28,ASRGGPLGEKLF
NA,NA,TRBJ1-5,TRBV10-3,AISDRDQPQH
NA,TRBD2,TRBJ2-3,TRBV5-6,ASSDGPSGFTDTQY
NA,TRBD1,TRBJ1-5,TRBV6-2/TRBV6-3,ASSRDSNQPQH
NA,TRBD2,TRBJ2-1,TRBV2,ASSGGTSYNEQF
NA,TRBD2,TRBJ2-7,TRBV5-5,ASIPLAGGYNEQY
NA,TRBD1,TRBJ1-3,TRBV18,ASSHDPGQGMNTIY
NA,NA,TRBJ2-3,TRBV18,ASSPRAGNTDTQY
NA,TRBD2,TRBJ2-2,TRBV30,ACIPVPRVAGGTGELF
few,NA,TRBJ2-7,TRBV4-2,ASSQGPGTGYEQY
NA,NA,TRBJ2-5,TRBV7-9,ASRNHGTEGETQY
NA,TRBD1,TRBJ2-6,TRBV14,ASSHMRDRGTGANVLT
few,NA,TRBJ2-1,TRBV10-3,AISESGLNTKYNEQF
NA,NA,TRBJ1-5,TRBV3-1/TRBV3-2,ASSQDPNQPQH
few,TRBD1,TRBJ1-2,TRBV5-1,ASSLEGQGAQGYT
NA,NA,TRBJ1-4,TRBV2,ASSEAINHAGEKLF
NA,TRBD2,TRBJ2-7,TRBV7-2,ASSSSGHYEQY
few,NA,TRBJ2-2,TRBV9,ASGRNGGGGTGELF
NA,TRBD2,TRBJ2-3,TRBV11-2,ASSPYGAGGPNTQY
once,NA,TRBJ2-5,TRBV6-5,ASSRSQETQY
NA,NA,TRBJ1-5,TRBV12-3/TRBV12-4,ASSFGSQPQH
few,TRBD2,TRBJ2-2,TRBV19,ASSIPGRDTGELF
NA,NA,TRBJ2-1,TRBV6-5,ASSYLGETAYNEQF
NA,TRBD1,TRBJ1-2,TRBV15,ATSYRTGPNYGYT
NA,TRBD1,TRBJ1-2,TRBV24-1,ATSDTGQGHYGYT
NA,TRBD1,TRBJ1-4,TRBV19,ASSRDRASEKLF
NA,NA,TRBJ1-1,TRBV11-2,ASSPYDRDKNTEAF
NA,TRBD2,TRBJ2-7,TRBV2,ASRAGGPRLYEQY
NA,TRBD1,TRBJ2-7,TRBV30,AGRGTGVYEQY
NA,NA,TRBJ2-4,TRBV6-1,ASREELTKNIQY
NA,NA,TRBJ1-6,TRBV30,AWISTRTPNNSPLH
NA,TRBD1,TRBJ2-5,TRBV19,ASSSTGAQETQY
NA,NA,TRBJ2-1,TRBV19,ASSILAPSYNEQF
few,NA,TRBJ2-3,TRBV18,ASSPQQDTQY
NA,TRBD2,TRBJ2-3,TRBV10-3,AISTLAGVTDTQY
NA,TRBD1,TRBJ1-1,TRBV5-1,ASSLGQGPTEAF
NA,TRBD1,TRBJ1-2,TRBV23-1,ASSQGTGSNYGYT
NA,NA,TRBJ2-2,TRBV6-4,ASSEKQGCTGELF
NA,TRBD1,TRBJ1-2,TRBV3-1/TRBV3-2,ASSQEGTGKYGYT
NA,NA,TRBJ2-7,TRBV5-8,ASSLEQTSLWYQY
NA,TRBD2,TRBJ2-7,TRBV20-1,SASRTSGEGEQY
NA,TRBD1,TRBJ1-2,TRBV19,ASTRQGTLYGYT
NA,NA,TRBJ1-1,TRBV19,ATNNRARNTEAF
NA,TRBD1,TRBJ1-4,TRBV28,ASSRPQGAREKLF
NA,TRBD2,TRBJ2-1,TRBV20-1,SASGMASGNNEQF